Listed below are T cell receptor beta chains from one sample, sequenced in a study of T cell responses to AZD1222 COVID-19 vaccine. Clones were read by immunoSEQ multiplex PCR, and TCRdb kept only the in-frame ones, dropping some. The table lists approximately 140,000 clones, more than 90% of them singletons. The sequencing used peripheral blood, collected 28 days after the second AZD1222 dose. These receptors were collected from an adult who received the AZD1222 COVID-19 vaccine. Both conserved end residues are part of each CDR3. The D gene is left open where the match is weak. Some rows have no size entry. The others give once, few or many, or a class for an expanded clone.

clone_size cdr3_length j_call v_call d_call cdr3_nt cdr3_aa
- 14 TRBJ1-5 TRBV2 - TGTGCCAGCAGTGAATGGCAGCTCAATCAGCCCCAGCATTTT CASSEWQLNQPQHF
- 13 TRBJ2-7 TRBV24-1 TRBD2 TGTGCCACCAGTACTAGCGCCTCCTACGAGCAGTACTTC CATSTSASYEQYF
- 13 TRBJ2-1 TRBV29-1 - TGCAGCGTTACCCCGACAGCAAACAATGAGCAGTTCTTC CSVTPTANNEQFF
- 15 TRBJ2-2 TRBV14 TRBD1 TGTGCCAGCAGCCAATACGGGACAGGGCTGGGGGAGCTGTTTTTT CASSQYGTGLGELFF
- 15 TRBJ1-5 TRBV19 TRBD1 TGTGCCAGTAGTATATTGGGGACAGACAATCAGCCCCAGCATTTT CASSILGTDNQPQHF
- 16 TRBJ2-4 TRBV21-1 - TGTGCCAGCAGCAAAGGCGGGAAAGCAGCCAAAAACATTCAGTACTTC CASSKGGKAAKNIQYF
- 14 TRBJ2-7 TRBV7-9 - TGTGCCAGCAGCGCCTCTAGGGGGACCTACGAGCAGTACTTC CASSASRGTYEQYF
few 17 TRBJ2-1 TRBV5-1 - TGCGCCAGCAGCTGGGACGGCGTTTCAAGCTCCTACAATGAGCAGTTCTTC CASSWDGVSSSYNEQFF
- 16 TRBJ2-7 TRBV28 - TGTGCCAGCAGTTTCGGCGGGGGACAGACTTTCTACGAGCAGTACTTC CASSFGGGQTFYEQYF
- 13 TRBJ2-3 TRBV14 TRBD1 TGTGCCAGCAGCCGAAGTCGGACAGGGTCGCAGTATTTT CASSRSRTGSQYF
- 17 TRBJ1-2 TRBV4-3 - TGCGCCAGCAGCCAAGATATGACGCCCGTGTCGGCTGGTGGCTACACCTTC CASSQDMTPVSAGGYTF
once 16 TRBJ1-3 TRBV4-3 - TGCGCCAGCAGCCAAAGGGGTGGGTTGAGCGGAAACACCATATATTTT CASSQRGGLSGNTIYF
- 15 TRBJ2-7 TRBV6-5 - TGTGCCAGCAGTTACTCGGAGGGAAGCTCCTACGAGCAGTACTTC CASSYSEGSSYEQYF
- 15 TRBJ1-2 TRBV5-4 TRBD1 TGTGCCAGCAGCGGGGGGGGACAGGGAATCTCTGGCTACACCTTC CASSGGGQGISGYTF
- 14 TRBJ2-7 TRBV12-1 - TGTGCCAGCAGCTCCTCGACAGGGATCCACGAGCAGTACTTC CASSSSTGIHEQYF
- 12 TRBJ2-7 TRBV11-2 - TGTGCCAGCAGCTTAACAGAAAACGAGCAGTACTTC CASSLTENEQYF
- 15 TRBJ2-1 TRBV7-9 TRBD1 TGTGCCAGCAGCTCAGGGGGACAGGGTTACAATGAGCAGTTCTTC CASSSGGQGYNEQFF
few 15 TRBJ1-2 TRBV7-3 TRBD1 TGTGCCAGCAGCTTAGGACAGGGGACTGACTATGGCTACACCTTC CASSLGQGTDYGYTF
- 17 TRBJ1-1 TRBV28 TRBD1 TGTGCCAGCAGAGAAACCCCGGGACAGACCTTGAACACTGAAGCTTTCTTT CASRETPGQTLNTEAFF
- 11 TRBJ2-1 TRBV29-1 - TGCAGTGTGCAGTCCTACAATGAGCAGTTCTTC CSVQSYNEQFF
- 16 TRBJ2-4 TRBV9 TRBD1 TGTGCCAGCAGCGTAGGACAGGGGGCCACCAAAAACATTCAGTACTTC CASSVGQGATKNIQYF
- 13 TRBJ2-7 TRBV7-2 TRBD1 TGTGCCAGCAGTGGACAGGGCGGCTACGAGCAGTACTTC CASSGQGGYEQYF
- 14 TRBJ1-2 TRBV6-5 - TGTGCCAGCAGTTACTCGAGTGCAAACTATGGCTACACCTTC CASSYSSANYGYTF
- 14 TRBJ2-3 TRBV7-9 - TGTGCCAGCAGCTTAGAAGGACACACAGATACGCAGTATTTT CASSLEGHTDTQYF
- 14 TRBJ1-1 TRBV5-1 TRBD1 TGCGCCAGCAGCGCGGACAGGGTGAACACTGAAGCTTTCTTT CASSADRVNTEAFF
- 16 TRBJ2-7 TRBV27 - TGTGCCAGCAGTTCCCCCCCGTGGGGAGTTTCTGGCGAGCAGTACTTC CASSSPPWGVSGEQYF
- 17 TRBJ2-1 TRBV5-4 - TGTGCCAGCAGCTTGGAAGTGCAGGCCGTTTCCTACAATGAGCAGTTCTTC CASSLEVQAVSYNEQFF
- 17 TRBJ1-3 TRBV10-3 - TGTGCCATCAGTGGAGGGCCCTTGCGGGCAACGGGAAACACCATATATTTT CAISGGPLRATGNTIYF
- 15 TRBJ1-5 TRBV6-2/TRBV6-3 TRBD1 TGTGCCAGCAGTAGACAGGGTGAGGGGTATCAGCCCCAGCATTTT CASSRQGEGYQPQHF
- 16 TRBJ2-3 TRBV11-2 TRBD2 TGTGCCAGCAGCTTCTTGGCGGGAGCGGTTTCCGATACGCAGTATTTT CASSFLAGAVSDTQYF
- 13 TRBJ1-2 TRBV11-3 - TGTGCCAGCAGCTTGCTTAGGGCGGATGGCTACACCTTC CASSLLRADGYTF
- 16 TRBJ2-1 TRBV7-9 TRBD2 TGTGCCAGCAGCGGACTAGCGGGAGGCCCCTACAATGAGCAGTTCTTC CASSGLAGGPYNEQFF
- 17 TRBJ2-5 TRBV4-2 TRBD2 TGTGCCAGCAGCCAAAGGGGAATAGCGGGAGGGCAAGAGACCCAGTACTTC CASSQRGIAGGQETQYF
- 14 TRBJ2-1 TRBV7-2 TRBD2 TGTGCCAGCAGGTCCGGGACTATCTACAATGAGCAGTTCTTC CASRSGTIYNEQFF
once 13 TRBJ2-7 TRBV27 - TGTGCCAGCAGTTCAACCGCATCCTTGGAGCAGTACTTC CASSSTASLEQYF
once 17 TRBJ2-1 TRBV5-1 TRBD2 TGCGCCAGCAGCCCGGGGACTAGCGGGGTCTCCTACAATGAGCAGTTCTTC CASSPGTSGVSYNEQFF
- 12 TRBJ1-4 TRBV28 - TGTGCCAGCAGTTTAGGGTACGAAAAACTGTTTTTT CASSLGYEKLFF
- 16 TRBJ2-7 TRBV10-3 TRBD2 TGTGCCATCAAAGGGGTTAGAGGACTAGCGGACGGCGAGCAGTACTTC CAIKGVRGLADGEQYF
- 14 TRBJ2-7 TRBV27 TRBD2 TGTGCCAGCAGCCAGACTAGCCGCTACTACGAGCAGTACTTC CASSQTSRYYEQYF
- 17 TRBJ1-5 TRBV28 TRBD1 TGTGCCAGCAGTTTAGGGGCACAGGGGGCTAGCAATCAGCCCCAGCATTTT CASSLGAQGASNQPQHF
- 15 TRBJ1-4 TRBV7-9 - TGTGCCAGCAGCTCCGAGGGGGGGACTAATGAAAAACTGTTTTTT CASSSEGGTNEKLFF
once 21 TRBJ1-4 TRBV30 - TGTGCCTGGAGTGTAGGATCTCGGGACATCATCTACCGGCGGACTAATGAAAAACTGTTTTTT CAWSVGSRDIIYRRTNEKLFF
once 13 TRBJ1-2 TRBV10-2 TRBD1 TGCGCCAGCAGCAGACAGGGCGACTATGGCTACACCTTC CASSRQGDYGYTF
- 14 TRBJ1-1 TRBV5-1 - TGCGCCAGCAGCCTACGGACCCAAAACACTGAAGCTTTCTTT CASSLRTQNTEAFF
- 14 TRBJ2-7 TRBV6-5 - TGTGCCAGCACAACAGGGGGGGGCTCCTACGAGCAGTACTTC CASTTGGGSYEQYF
- 13 TRBJ1-1 TRBV5-1 TRBD1 TGCGCCAGCAGCTTGTGGGACAGAGCTGAAGCTTTCTTT CASSLWDRAEAFF
- 15 TRBJ2-1 TRBV7-9 - TGTGCCAGCAGCCTCCCCGGGCCCCCCTACAATGAGCAGTTCTTC CASSLPGPPYNEQFF
- 17 TRBJ2-5 TRBV11-3 TRBD1 TGTGCCAGCAGCCCCCATATCGGGACAGGGGTCGAAGAGACCCAGTACTTC CASSPHIGTGVEETQYF
- 13 TRBJ1-1 TRBV6-5 - TGTGCCAGCAGCTTTTACCGGACGGGAGAAGCTTTCTTT CASSFYRTGEAFF
- 13 TRBJ2-7 TRBV5-6 - TGTGCCAGCAGCTTTAGAATTACCTACGAGCAGTACTTC CASSFRITYEQYF
- 13 TRBJ1-2 TRBV6-5 - TGTGCCAGCAGCTACGACTCCAACTATGGCTACACCTTC CASSYDSNYGYTF
- 15 TRBJ2-5 TRBV27 TRBD2 TGTGCCAGCGCCCAGCTGGGGGGGGTCCAAGAGACCCAGTACTTC CASAQLGGVQETQYF
- 17 TRBJ2-6 TRBV27 TRBD1 TGTGCCAGCAGTTTATCGGACAGGGGGCCTGGGGCCAACGTCCTGACTTTC CASSLSDRGPGANVLTF
- 15 TRBJ1-2 TRBV19 - TGTGCCAGTAGTATAGCGTTGAGGGTAAAGGGTGGCTACACCTTC CASSIALRVKGGYTF
- 17 TRBJ2-3 TRBV30 - TGTGCCTGGAGTGTCGACCCATGGGCCACGGAGACAGATACGCAGTATTTT CAWSVDPWATETDTQYF
- 14 TRBJ1-1 TRBV18 TRBD1 TGTGCCAGCAGACGACAGGGGACGAACACTGAAGCTTTCTTT CASRRQGTNTEAFF
- 13 TRBJ1-5 TRBV6-5 - TGTGCCAGCAGTTACGGTAGCAATCAGCCCCAGCATTTT CASSYGSNQPQHF
once 21 TRBJ1-2 TRBV3-1/TRBV3-2 TRBD1 TGTGCCAGCAGCCAAGTCGGGGACAGGGGGCTAACCTCGGCCACTAACTATGGCTACACCTTC CASSQVGDRGLTSATNYGYTF
few 11 TRBJ2-7 TRBV2 - TGTGCCAGCAGTGACTCCTACGAGCAGTACTTC CASSDSYEQYF
- 14 TRBJ2-5 TRBV11-2 - TGTGCCAGCAGCTTAGTTGGCCGGGGGGAGACCCAGTACTTC CASSLVGRGETQYF